Listed below are T cell receptor beta chains from one sample, sequenced in a study of blood T cell repertoires in COVID-19. Profiling relied on immunoSEQ multiplex PCR, and the TCRdb table lists in-frame clones only, not all of them. The data contain hundreds of thousands of clones, about 91% of them singletons. Specimen: PBMCs or T cells enriched from blood (not recorded which). Receptors were obtained from a middle-aged woman with acute COVID-19. Both conserved end residues are trimmed from each CDR3.

CDR3 protein,V gene,J gene
ASSRIYAGDNTEAF,TRBV4-3,TRBJ1-1
AWRRTGGFEKLF,TRBV30,TRBJ1-4
ATSEGQVNEKLF,TRBV24-1,TRBJ1-4
ASNPGGGETQY,TRBV9,TRBJ2-5
ATQNIGNSPLH,TRBV28,TRBJ1-6
ASSPMAVGRTGGNEKLF,TRBV18,TRBJ1-4
ASSERVRGRGQETQY,TRBV2,TRBJ2-5
ASSTWTSSGQETQY,TRBV19,TRBJ2-5
ASTTNGGDRGYGYT,TRBV27,TRBJ1-2
ASTMAGFYTDTQY,TRBV28,TRBJ2-3
ASTGGPGLPGYT,TRBV6-5,TRBJ1-2
ASSPRWRVNGYT,TRBV7-8,TRBJ1-2
ASSLSRASGIAGANVLT,TRBV7-9,TRBJ2-6
SASGRGSYEQY,TRBV20-1,TRBJ2-7
ASGPGLFNQPQH,TRBV19,TRBJ1-5
ASSLARLAGERYEQY,TRBV5-6,TRBJ2-7
AGRGNYGYT,TRBV30,TRBJ1-2
ASSWSRNSQETQY,TRBV6-5,TRBJ2-5
ASSELTGATEAF,TRBV28,TRBJ1-1
ASRSPMDRGGEQY,TRBV2,TRBJ2-7
ASSRQRRMPWEKLF,TRBV6-2/TRBV6-3,TRBJ1-4
ASSRGQEGGQPQH,TRBV4-1,TRBJ1-5
ASYSPGGLPNQPQH,TRBV19,TRBJ1-5
ASSQNRDFSYNEQF,TRBV3-1/TRBV3-2,TRBJ2-1
ASSPQGGSNQPQH,TRBV18,TRBJ1-5
ASSFEGPEAF,TRBV12-3/TRBV12-4,TRBJ1-1
ASSPGGSNRRETQY,TRBV18,TRBJ2-5
ASSGTSGSTDTQY,TRBV2,TRBJ2-3
ASSVVGQGNSGNTIY,TRBV9,TRBJ1-3
ASSMGLAGVDTQY,TRBV19,TRBJ2-3
ASSFEGSSYNEQF,TRBV7-2,TRBJ2-1
ASSRLAEETQY,TRBV6-2/TRBV6-3,TRBJ2-5
AWRLARFDEQF,TRBV30,TRBJ2-1
ASSPRDRGGYT,TRBV19,TRBJ1-2
ASSLVSGNERF,TRBV7-9,TRBJ2-1
AISEPLGTGKNIQY,TRBV10-3,TRBJ2-4
AWSLSGGGEQF,TRBV30,TRBJ2-1
ASRRDSNYGYT,TRBV12-3/TRBV12-4,TRBJ1-2
ASRLGTGQNYEQY,TRBV5-1,TRBJ2-7
SVEIPSGRHLYNEQF,TRBV29-1,TRBJ2-1
ATSDSGTGFQPQH,TRBV24-1,TRBJ1-5
ASINSPGQGTEQY,TRBV6-5,TRBJ2-7
ASSSGQGYTIY,TRBV11-2,TRBJ1-3